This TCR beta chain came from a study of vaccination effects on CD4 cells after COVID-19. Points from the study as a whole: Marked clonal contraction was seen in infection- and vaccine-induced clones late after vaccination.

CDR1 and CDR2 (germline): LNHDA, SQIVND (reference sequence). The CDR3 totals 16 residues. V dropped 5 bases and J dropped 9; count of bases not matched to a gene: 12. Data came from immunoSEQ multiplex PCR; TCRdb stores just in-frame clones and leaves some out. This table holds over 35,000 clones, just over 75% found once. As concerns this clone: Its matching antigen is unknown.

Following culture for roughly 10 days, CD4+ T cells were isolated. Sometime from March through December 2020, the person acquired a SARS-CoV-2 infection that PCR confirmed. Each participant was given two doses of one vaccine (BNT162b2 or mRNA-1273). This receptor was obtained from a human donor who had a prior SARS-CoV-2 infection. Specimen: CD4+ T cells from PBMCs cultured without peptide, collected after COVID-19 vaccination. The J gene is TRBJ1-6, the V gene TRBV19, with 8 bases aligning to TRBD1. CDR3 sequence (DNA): TGTGCCAGTAGTGATAGTGACAGGGGTTCGGGTTCACCCCTCCACTTT. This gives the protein CASSDSDRGSGSPLHF.